The present TCR beta chain was sequenced within a study of identical twins. Template switching supplied a universal primer site; unique molecular identifiers were carried on the cDNA. MiXCR was run by TCRdb on the 5' RACE reads, yielding one entry per CDR3 protein. The repertoire consists of more than 350,000 distinct CDR3 sequences, with approximately 9.1% occurring once and the leading ten covering 8.5% to 10%. In regard to this clonotype: Its antigen is not identified. The junction departs from the called germline gene at one end, perhaps through a read error.

Findings of the study overall: Researchers caution that invariant MAIT and iNKT cells could partly confound zero-insertion analyses. In beta out-of-frame sequences, the excess sharing between twins was weaker.

Healthy Caucasians made up all donors. Germline V gene data show CDR1 as MGHRA and CDR2 as YSYEKL. The CDR3 spans 15 residues. This clonotype originated in a woman aged 45-59 years in good health. This chain links TRBV4-1 with TRBJ2-3; D is perhaps TRBD1 or TRBD2 (5 bases each). The material sequenced was naive T cells sorted from blood. The CDR3 spells CTSSLLGDGTDTQYF. The CDR3 DNA is TGCACCAGCAGCCTCCTCGGGGACGGAACAGATACGCAGTATTTT.